Listed below are T cell receptor beta chains from one sample, sequenced in a study of shared clonotypes between healthy human individuals. Here immunoSEQ multiplex PCR was the method, and the copy in TCRdb shows in-frame clones only, minus some. In the table there are more than 150,000 clones, over 85% of which are singletons. The sequencing sample was made of naive CD4+ T cells sorted from blood. The origin of the receptors is a woman aged 25 to 39 in good health. Both conserved end residues are part of each CDR3. D genes are given only for firm matches. Where a row states a size, it is once, few, many or the class of an expanded clone; other rows omit it.

TRBJ2-1 NA TRBV27 TRBD2 TGTGCCAGCAGGAGGACTAGGTGGATCAATGAGCAGTTCTTC CASRRTRWINEQFF
TRBJ2-7 NA TRBV18 TRBD1 TGTGCCAGCTCACCGACACAGGGGCTCCGCTACGAGCAGTACTTC CASSPTQGLRYEQYF
TRBJ2-7 few TRBV4-1 NA TGCGCCAGCAGCCCCCAGGACGCTATCTCCTACGAGCAGTACTTC CASSPQDAISYEQYF
TRBJ2-7 NA TRBV10-1 NA TGCGCCAGCAGTGAGGATGGTCCCTACGAGCAGTACTTC CASSEDGPYEQYF
TRBJ2-7 NA TRBV19 NA TGTGCCAGTAGTATAGCGTGGGAGGTCGGCCACGAGCAGTACTTC CASSIAWEVGHEQYF
TRBJ2-7 NA TRBV7-2 NA TGTGCCAGCAGCTTAGAGAGTAGGGTGGGCGAGCAGTACTTC CASSLESRVGEQYF
TRBJ1-2 NA TRBV2 TRBD1 TGTGCCAGCAGGGATCCGGGACAGCCGAGGGGTGGCTACACCTTC CASRDPGQPRGGYTF
TRBJ1-3 NA TRBV9 NA TGTGCCAGCAGCGTAGTAAATAGTCCAGTCCGCTCGGGAAACACCATATATTTT CASSVVNSPVRSGNTIYF
TRBJ1-5 NA TRBV21-1 NA TGTGTTCTCTGGTGTCGTAGCAATCAGCCCCAGCATTTT CVLWCRSNQPQHF
TRBJ2-7 NA TRBV2 TRBD1 TGTGCCAGCAGTGCCGGGACAGGGAACGAGCAGTACTTC CASSAGTGNEQYF
TRBJ2-7 NA TRBV6-6 NA TGTGCCAGCGGTCCGACGGAGGGTTCCCGCTACGAGCAGTACTTC CASGPTEGSRYEQYF
TRBJ2-2 NA TRBV6-6 NA TGTGCCAGCAGTTACCTCGGACAGACCACCGGGGAGCTGTTTTTT CASSYLGQTTGELFF
TRBJ2-7 NA TRBV15 NA TGTGCCACCAGGGGTCTCGCTGATGAGCAGTACTTC CATRGLADEQYF
TRBJ2-1 NA TRBV4-1 TRBD2 TGCGCCAGCAGCCACCGGAGAAGCGGGAGAAATGAGCAGTTCTTC CASSHRRSGRNEQFF
TRBJ1-2 NA TRBV11-2 NA TGTGCCAGCAGCTTGAGACCCGATATCAGATATGGCTACACCTTC CASSLRPDIRYGYTF
TRBJ2-5 NA TRBV25-1 NA TGTGCCAGCACCCTCCCGGGGTTTGCCGGAGAGACCCAGTACTTC CASTLPGFAGETQYF
TRBJ2-7 NA TRBV7-9 NA TGTGCCAGCAGCTTAGAAGGGACGAGGGACTACGAGCAGTACTTC CASSLEGTRDYEQYF
TRBJ2-7 NA TRBV7-9 NA TGTGCCAGCAGCTTAATTAGTACCGAGCAGTACTTC CASSLISTEQYF
TRBJ1-2 NA TRBV18 TRBD1 TGTGCCAGCTCACCAACAGGGGTCTACGACAACTATGGCTACACCTTC CASSPTGVYDNYGYTF
TRBJ2-3 NA TRBV10-3 NA TGTGCCATCAAATTGGCGGGGACCTACACAGATACGCAGTATTTT CAIKLAGTYTDTQYF
TRBJ1-5 NA TRBV6-1 TRBD1 TGTGCCAGCAGCCCGACAGGGGCCGGTGAGCCCCAGCATTTT CASSPTGAGEPQHF
TRBJ2-5 once TRBV7-8 NA TGTGCCAGCAGCGGTGACCTTGGGGTGGGGGAGACCCAGTACTTC CASSGDLGVGETQYF
TRBJ2-5 NA TRBV6-1 NA TGTGCCAGCAGCGACCTTGGGGGAGCCATCGAGACCCAGTACTTC CASSDLGGAIETQYF
TRBJ2-1 NA TRBV19 NA TGTGCCAGTAGTATAGGTGGAGGGCCGAATGAGCAGTTCTTC CASSIGGGPNEQFF
TRBJ2-7 NA TRBV28 NA TGTGCCAGCAGGGCTAGTTCACACGAGCAGTACTTC CASRASSHEQYF
TRBJ1-1 NA TRBV28 TRBD1 TGTGCCAGCAAAGGACAGGAAAACACTGAAGCTTTCTTT CASKGQENTEAFF
TRBJ1-3 NA TRBV7-8 NA TGTGCCAGCAGCCCCGCCGGGGTATCTGGAAACACCATATATTTT CASSPAGVSGNTIYF
TRBJ2-2 NA TRBV27 TRBD2 TGTGCCAGCGGGACTAGCGGGACGAACACCGGGGAGCTGTTTTTT CASGTSGTNTGELFF
TRBJ1-1 NA TRBV20-1 NA TGCAGTGCTAGAGCTTACACTGAAGCTTTCTTT CSARAYTEAFF
TRBJ1-5 NA TRBV6-4 NA TGTGCCAGACTTAGGACAGAAAGGGGGAATCAGCCCCAGCATTTT CARLRTERGNQPQHF
TRBJ2-7 NA TRBV11-2 NA TGTGCCAGCAGCTGGAACCGGGACGGATCCTACGAGCAGTACTTC CASSWNRDGSYEQYF
TRBJ2-7 NA TRBV5-1 TRBD2 TGCGCCAGCAGGATTGGCGGGGGTTCCTACGAGCAGTACTTC CASRIGGGSYEQYF
TRBJ2-5 NA TRBV27 TRBD1 TGTGCCAGCAGTTTATCAGGGGGCGCCCAGCAAGAGACCCAGTACTTC CASSLSGGAQQETQYF
TRBJ2-5 NA TRBV2 TRBD1 TGTGCCAGCAAGAGTTTGCGACTCGGGACAGGGGAGGAGACCCAGTACTTC CASKSLRLGTGEETQYF
TRBJ2-1 NA TRBV7-6 TRBD2 TGTGCCAGCAGCTTAGCCCCTCTAGCGGGAGCGGGTTACAATGAGCAGTTCTTC CASSLAPLAGAGYNEQFF
TRBJ2-7 NA TRBV19 TRBD1 TGTGCCAGTAGACCGGGACAGGAAGCCTACGAGCAGTACTTC CASRPGQEAYEQYF
TRBJ2-1 NA TRBV27 TRBD2 TGTGCCAGCAGTTTGGTGACTAGCGGATACAATGAGCAGTTCTTC CASSLVTSGYNEQFF
TRBJ2-7 NA TRBV15 TRBD1 TGTGCCACCAGCGACCGGGACAGGATCTCCTACGAGCAGTACTTC CATSDRDRISYEQYF
TRBJ2-2 NA TRBV7-9 NA TGTGCCAGCAGCTTAGTAGGGCCCGGGGAGCTGTTTTTT CASSLVGPGELFF
TRBJ1-3 NA TRBV11-1 TRBD1 TGTGCCAGCAGCTCCGGGACAGATGGAAACACCATATATTTT CASSSGTDGNTIYF
TRBJ1-2 NA TRBV27 NA TGTGCCAGCAGTTTAAGACAGCTAAGGAACTATGTCTACACCTTC CASSLRQLRNYVYTF
TRBJ1-4 NA TRBV5-6 TRBD1 TGTGCCAGCAGCCGCGAGACAGGGTTCTATGAAAAACTGTTTTTT CASSRETGFYEKLFF
TRBJ2-3 NA TRBV13 TRBD2 TGTGCCAGCAGCCCGACTAGCGGAAGCACAGATACGCAGTATTTT CASSPTSGSTDTQYF
TRBJ1-2 once TRBV18 TRBD1 TGTGCCAGCTCACCACCGGGACAGAGCTATGGCTACACCTTC CASSPPGQSYGYTF
TRBJ2-1 NA TRBV7-2 NA TGTGCCAGCAGCTTAGGGACCGCAGGCTTCAATGAGCAGTTCTTC CASSLGTAGFNEQFF
TRBJ1-1 NA TRBV2 TRBD1 TGTGCCAGCATCCAAGAGACAGGGGGTCTACCTGAAGCTTTCTTT CASIQETGGLPEAFF
TRBJ1-3 NA TRBV9 TRBD1 TGTGCCAGCAGCGCCCAGGTTGGGACAGGGGGTTTTGGAAACACCATATATTTT CASSAQVGTGGFGNTIYF
TRBJ2-1 once TRBV19 TRBD2 TGTGCCAGTAGTACAAGAGCTAGCGGGAGTGGCTATGAGCAGTTCTTC CASSTRASGSGYEQFF
TRBJ1-5 NA TRBV28 TRBD1 TGTGCCAGCAGATCTGGACAGGGGGCGAATCAGCCCCAGCATTTT CASRSGQGANQPQHF